A selection of T cell receptor beta chains follows, all from one sample in a study of breast tumors, draining lymph nodes, adjacent tissues. TCRdb used MiXCR to reprocess the multiplex PCR reads, holding one entry per CDR3 protein. In the table there are roughly 130,000 distinct CDR3 sequences, just under 20% of which are singletons. Sequenced material: axillary lymph node tissue. The receptors were gathered from a female donor with breast cancer. Some clones in this sample may be carry-over from other donors' samples. CDR3s include the opening cysteine and the closing phenylalanine or tryptophan. Fields, in order: V gene, D gene, J gene, clone size, CDR3 protein, CDR3 DNA. A D gene is named only where the DNA matches it firmly. The size entry is marked missing in some rows and otherwise reads once, few, many or a size class.

V gene: TRBV18
D gene: .
J gene: TRBJ2-4
clone size: few
CDR3 protein: CASSAQGMATKNIQYF
CDR3 DNA: TGTGCCAGCTCAGCTCAGGGGATGGCAACCAAAAACATTCAGTACTTC

V gene: TRBV11-3
D gene: TRBD2
J gene: TRBJ2-3
clone size: many
CDR3 protein: CASSLVTSGSLDTQYF
CDR3 DNA: TGTGCCAGCAGCTTGGTTACTAGCGGGAGTCTGGATACGCAGTATTTT

V gene: TRBV27
D gene: .
J gene: TRBJ2-3
clone size: .
CDR3 protein: CASRETRLDTQYF
CDR3 DNA: TGTGCCAGCAGGGAAACAAGACTAGATACGCAGTATTTT

V gene: TRBV6-5
D gene: .
J gene: TRBJ1-4
clone size: many
CDR3 protein: CASSYSRRGYEKLFF
CDR3 DNA: TGTGCCAGCAGTTACTCGCGAAGGGGCTATGAAAAACTGTTTTTT

V gene: TRBV29-1
D gene: .
J gene: TRBJ2-5
clone size: many
CDR3 protein: CSVEKGVGETQYF
CDR3 DNA: TGCAGCGTTGAGAAGGGGGTGGGGGAGACCCAGTACTTC

V gene: TRBV2
D gene: TRBD2
J gene: TRBJ2-2
clone size: many
CDR3 protein: CASRRTSGANTGELFF
CDR3 DNA: TGTGCCAGCAGGAGGACTAGCGGGGCGAACACCGGGGAGCTGTTTTTT

V gene: TRBV5-1
D gene: .
J gene: TRBJ2-3
clone size: many
CDR3 protein: CASSLQRSTDTQYF
CDR3 DNA: TGCGCCAGCAGCTTGCAGCGATCCACAGATACGCAGTATTTT

V gene: TRBV20-1
D gene: .
J gene: TRBJ2-5
clone size: many
CDR3 protein: CSASPGTTETQYF
CDR3 DNA: TGCAGTGCTAGCCCCGGGACAACGGAGACCCAGTACTTC

V gene: TRBV7-8
D gene: .
J gene: TRBJ1-4
clone size: many
CDR3 protein: CASTKTGNREKLFF
CDR3 DNA: TGTGCCAGCACCAAGACAGGCAACCGGGAAAAACTGTTTTTT

V gene: TRBV9
D gene: TRBD2
J gene: TRBJ2-3
clone size: many
CDR3 protein: CASSVGREGYTQYF
CDR3 DNA: TGTGCCAGCAGCGTAGGGCGGGAGGGATATACGCAGTATTTT

V gene: TRBV28
D gene: .
J gene: TRBJ1-5
clone size: few
CDR3 protein: CASSLKGSKYSQPQHF
CDR3 DNA: TGTGCCAGCAGTTTAAAAGGAAGCAAGTACAGTCAGCCCCAGCATTTT

V gene: TRBV7-9
D gene: .
J gene: TRBJ1-4
clone size: many
CDR3 protein: CASSSDVEKLFF
CDR3 DNA: TGTGCCAGCAGCTCGGACGTTGAAAAACTGTTTTTT

V gene: TRBV6-4
D gene: .
J gene: TRBJ2-1
clone size: .
CDR3 protein: CASSDKGSNNEQFF
CDR3 DNA: TGTGCCAGCAGTGATAAGGGTTCGAACAATGAGCAGTTCTTC

V gene: TRBV2
D gene: .
J gene: TRBJ2-1
clone size: many
CDR3 protein: CASSGGESSYNEQFF
CDR3 DNA: TGTGCCAGCAGTGGAGGGGAGAGCTCCTACAATGAGCAGTTCTTC

V gene: TRBV10-2
D gene: TRBD2
J gene: TRBJ2-7
clone size: .
CDR3 protein: CASRERGDTRYEQYF
CDR3 DNA: TGCGCCAGCAGAGAGCGGGGGGACACCCGATACGAGCAGTACTTC

V gene: TRBV27
D gene: TRBD1
J gene: TRBJ1-4
clone size: .
CDR3 protein: CASSKTGGRKLFF
CDR3 DNA: TGTGCCAGCAGTAAGACAGGGGGACGGAAACTGTTTTTT

V gene: TRBV29-1
D gene: TRBD2
J gene: TRBJ2-5
clone size: few
CDR3 protein: CSVKGIGTSGGMKQETQYF
CDR3 DNA: TGCAGCGTTAAGGGAATAGGGACTAGCGGGGGGATGAAGCAAGAGACCCAGTACTTC

V gene: TRBV28
D gene: .
J gene: TRBJ2-7
clone size: .
CDR3 protein: CASSSGLYEQYF
CDR3 DNA: TGTGCCAGCAGCTCAGGGTTATACGAGCAGTACTTC

V gene: TRBV5-4
D gene: .
J gene: TRBJ1-2
clone size: many
CDR3 protein: CASSLVSGVSYGYTF
CDR3 DNA: TGTGCCAGCAGCTTGGTATCGGGGGTCTCCTATGGCTACACCTTC

V gene: TRBV6-4
D gene: TRBD2
J gene: TRBJ2-1
clone size: many
CDR3 protein: CASRERDVRGNEQFF
CDR3 DNA: TGTGCCAGCAGGGAGCGGGACGTCCGTGGGAATGAGCAGTTCTTC

V gene: TRBV20-1
D gene: .
J gene: TRBJ2-3
clone size: many
CDR3 protein: CSAGASSTDTQYF
CDR3 DNA: TGCAGTGCTGGGGCATCGAGCACAGATACGCAGTATTTT

V gene: TRBV5-6
D gene: .
J gene: TRBJ2-1
clone size: many
CDR3 protein: CASSGGDGNEQFF
CDR3 DNA: TGTGCCAGCAGCGGGGGAGATGGAAATGAGCAGTTCTTC

V gene: TRBV5-1
D gene: TRBD2
J gene: TRBJ2-7
clone size: many
CDR3 protein: CASSLWTSGKLGEQYF
CDR3 DNA: TGCGCCAGCAGCTTGTGGACTAGCGGGAAACTTGGAGAGCAGTACTTC

V gene: TRBV20-1
D gene: .
J gene: TRBJ2-1
clone size: many
CDR3 protein: CSAAVSGTVNEQFF
CDR3 DNA: TGCAGTGCTGCGGTTTCCGGGACGGTCAATGAGCAGTTCTTC

V gene: TRBV6-5
D gene: .
J gene: TRBJ1-2
clone size: many
CDR3 protein: CASTLGSVYGYTF
CDR3 DNA: TGTGCCAGCACTCTAGGCTCAGTCTACGGCTACACCTTC

V gene: TRBV6-5
D gene: TRBD1
J gene: TRBJ1-2
clone size: many
CDR3 protein: CASSYGTGAGYTF
CDR3 DNA: TGTGCCAGCAGTTACGGGACAGGGGCCGGCTACACCTTC

V gene: TRBV5-1
D gene: .
J gene: TRBJ1-2
clone size: many
CDR3 protein: CASSPLVSANYGYTF
CDR3 DNA: TGCGCCAGCAGCCCCTTGGTTTCGGCTAACTATGGCTACACCTTC

V gene: TRBV20-1
D gene: .
J gene: TRBJ1-2
clone size: many
CDR3 protein: CSATRGEYGYTF
CDR3 DNA: TGCAGTGCTACCAGGGGTGAATATGGCTACACCTTC

V gene: TRBV12-3/TRBV12-4
D gene: .
J gene: TRBJ1-1
clone size: .
CDR3 protein: CASSPRDTLRAFF
CDR3 DNA: TGTGCCAGCAGTCCCCGGGACACCCTTCGAGCTTTCTTT

V gene: TRBV5-1
D gene: .
J gene: TRBJ2-2
clone size: .
CDR3 protein: CASSLEGVRTGELFF
CDR3 DNA: TGCGCCAGCAGCTTGGAGGGGGTTCGCACCGGGGAGCTGTTTTTT

V gene: TRBV9
D gene: .
J gene: TRBJ2-3
clone size: many
CDR3 protein: CASSPWGGTDTQYF
CDR3 DNA: TGTGCCAGCAGCCCTTGGGGGGGCACAGATACGCAGTATTTT

V gene: TRBV20-1
D gene: TRBD2
J gene: TRBJ2-4
clone size: few
CDR3 protein: CSGSASGGRKNIQYF
CDR3 DNA: TGCAGTGGCTCGGCTAGCGGGGGGAGGAAAAACATTCAGTACTTC

V gene: TRBV30
D gene: .
J gene: TRBJ2-2
clone size: few
CDR3 protein: CAWSAGLAGGELFF
CDR3 DNA: TGTGCCTGGAGTGCTGGACTCGCCGGCGGGGAGCTGTTTTTT

V gene: TRBV7-8
D gene: TRBD2
J gene: TRBJ2-3
clone size: many
CDR3 protein: CASSPLAGLTSTDTQYF
CDR3 DNA: TGTGCCAGCAGCCCCCTAGCGGGACTGACTAGCACAGATACGCAGTATTTT

V gene: TRBV2
D gene: .
J gene: TRBJ2-7
clone size: many
CDR3 protein: CASSLDGSLNEQYF
CDR3 DNA: TGTGCCAGCAGCTTAGACGGGAGCCTTAACGAGCAGTACTTC

V gene: TRBV6-6
D gene: TRBD1
J gene: TRBJ1-2
clone size: many
CDR3 protein: CASSSGGAGGYTF
CDR3 DNA: TGTGCCAGCAGTTCAGGGGGCGCCGGGGGCTACACCTTC

V gene: TRBV25-1
D gene: .
J gene: TRBJ2-1
clone size: many
CDR3 protein: CASSPYYSDGNEQFF
CDR3 DNA: TGTGCCAGCAGTCCCTACTACTCGGACGGCAATGAGCAGTTCTTC

V gene: TRBV6-5
D gene: TRBD2
J gene: TRBJ2-1
clone size: many
CDR3 protein: CASSYRLAGASMNNEQFF
CDR3 DNA: TGTGCCAGCAGTTACCGACTAGCGGGAGCATCCATGAACAATGAGCAGTTCTTC

V gene: TRBV3-1
D gene: TRBD1
J gene: TRBJ2-4
clone size: .
CDR3 protein: CASSPDRVQNIQYF
CDR3 DNA: TGTGCCAGCAGCCCAGACAGGGTGCAAAACATTCAGTACTTC

V gene: TRBV12-3/TRBV12-4
D gene: .
J gene: TRBJ2-2
clone size: many
CDR3 protein: CASSFRRGNTGELFF
CDR3 DNA: TGTGCCAGCAGTTTCAGGCGGGGGAACACCGGGGAGCTGTTTTTT

V gene: TRBV28
D gene: .
J gene: TRBJ2-5
clone size: .
CDR3 protein: CASSPPSVETQYF
CDR3 DNA: TGTGCCAGCAGTCCCCCATCCGTTGAGACCCAGTACTTC

V gene: TRBV30
D gene: .
J gene: TRBJ1-6
clone size: many
CDR3 protein: CAWTFGNSPLHF
CDR3 DNA: TGTGCCTGGACATTCGGTAATTCACCCCTCCACTTT

V gene: TRBV6-6
D gene: .
J gene: TRBJ1-3
clone size: many
CDR3 protein: CAAAQSGNTIYF
CDR3 DNA: TGTGCCGCCGCACAATCTGGAAACACCATATATTTT

V gene: TRBV11-2
D gene: .
J gene: TRBJ2-7
clone size: many
CDR3 protein: CASSLGVQGYEQYF
CDR3 DNA: TGTGCCAGCAGCTTAGGGGTACAGGGCTACGAGCAGTACTTC

V gene: TRBV20-1
D gene: TRBD1
J gene: TRBJ2-2
clone size: many
CDR3 protein: CSATRIGQAAGELFF
CDR3 DNA: TGCAGTGCTACCAGGATCGGACAGGCGGCCGGGGAGCTGTTTTTT

V gene: TRBV29-1
D gene: .
J gene: TRBJ2-1
clone size: many
CDR3 protein: CSVSDYLTYNEQFF
CDR3 DNA: TGCAGCGTTAGCGACTATTTGACCTACAATGAGCAGTTCTTC

V gene: TRBV7-2
D gene: .
J gene: TRBJ2-3
clone size: many
CDR3 protein: CASSLRGGRVGTDTQYF
CDR3 DNA: TGTGCCAGCAGCTTAAGGGGAGGCAGGGTGGGGACAGATACGCAGTATTTT

V gene: TRBV20-1
D gene: .
J gene: TRBJ1-5
clone size: many
CDR3 protein: CSGVRFFDQPQHF
CDR3 DNA: TGCAGTGGGGTCAGGTTTTTTGATCAGCCCCAGCATTTT